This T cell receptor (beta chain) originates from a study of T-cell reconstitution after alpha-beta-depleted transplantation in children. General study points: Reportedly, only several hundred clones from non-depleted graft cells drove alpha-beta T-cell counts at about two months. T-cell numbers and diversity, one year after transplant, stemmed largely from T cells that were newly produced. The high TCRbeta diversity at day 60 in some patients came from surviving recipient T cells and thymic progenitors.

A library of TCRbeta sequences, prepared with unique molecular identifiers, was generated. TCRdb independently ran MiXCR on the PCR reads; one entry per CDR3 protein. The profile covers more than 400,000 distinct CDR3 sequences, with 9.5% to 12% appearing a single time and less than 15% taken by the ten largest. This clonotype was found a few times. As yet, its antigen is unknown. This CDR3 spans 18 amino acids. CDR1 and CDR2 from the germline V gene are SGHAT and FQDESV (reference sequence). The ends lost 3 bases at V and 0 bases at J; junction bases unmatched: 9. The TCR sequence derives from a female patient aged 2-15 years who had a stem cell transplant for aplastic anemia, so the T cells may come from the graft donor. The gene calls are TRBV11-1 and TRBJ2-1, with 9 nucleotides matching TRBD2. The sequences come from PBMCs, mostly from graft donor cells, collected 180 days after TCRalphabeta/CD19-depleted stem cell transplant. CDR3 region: CASSFLRREGRSYNEQFF. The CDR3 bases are TGTGCCAGCAGCTTTTTGAGGCGGGAGGGTCGCTCCTACAATGAGCAGTTCTTC.